The clone carrying this T cell receptor beta chain was counted ten times or more. Its antigen is unidentified. The data belong to a study of T cells in Graves' hyperthyroidism and ophthalmopathy. Across the whole study: The initial diagnosis was the point when peripheral blood was collected, ahead of any treatment. Whole-study findings and limits: Most expanded thyroid clonotypes above 0.001 recurred in blood.

Diagnostic decisions used clinical symptoms, serum thyroxine and TRAb, thyroid ultrasound and orbital computed tomography. Amplification targeted TCR beta CDR3 regions from RNA transcripts. The HTBI primer set drove a first-round RT-PCR of the TCR CDR3. TCRdb processed the multiplex PCR reads anew with MiXCR; each CDR3 protein has one entry. Here the sample spans approximately 410,000 distinct CDR3 sequences, about 15% being singletons. V shed 4 bases, J shed 0 bases, and the junction held 8 bases outside the gene matches. Germline values: CDR1 SGDLS, CDR2 YYNGEE. The CDR3 runs 16 residues. The sample comprised blood. The V call is TRBV9, the J call TRBJ2-7; 9 bases map to TRBD2. The sequence came from a man aged 18 to 29 with Graves' ophthalmopathy. CDR3 sequence reads: CASSPRGSGSSYEQYF. The CDR3, as DNA: TGTGCCAGCAGCCCGAGGGGTAGCGGGAGCTCCTACGAGCAGTACTTC.